Presented here are 30 T cell receptor beta chains from one specimen sequenced in a study of cytomegalovirus exposure and HLA in healthy donors (TCRdb year 2017). Library preparation used the immunoSEQ multiplex PCR assay. For the multiplex PCR, a mixture combining 60 forward primers for TCR Vbeta segments and 13 reverse primers for TCR Jbeta segments was used. TCRdb limited this immuneACCESS table to in-frame rearrangements with V and J called. A share of clones is missing; checked studies link under half to unresolved V genes, and the rest is unexplained. The sample table gives 90,000 to 130,000 clones. The ten most abundant clones make up 5.5% to 8% of the sample. Sample: PBMCs. Receptors originate from a man in his forties or fifties in good health and CMV-seropositive.

This rearrangement joins TRBV18 to TRBJ2-7; TRBD1 matches 11 bases. The length of the CDR3 is 14 residues. The ends lost 4 bases at V and 7 bases at J; junction bases unmatched: 6. The germline V gene has CDR1 KGHSH and CDR2 LQKENI. This CDR3 is CASSRDRGWEEQYF. The CDR3 DNA is TGTGCCAGCTCACGGGACAGGGGGTGGGAAGAGCAGTACTTC.

V gene TRBV25-1 combines with J gene TRBJ1-3; D is ambiguous. V was shortened by 6 bases and J by 3 bases, with 12 bases between the two germline ends. The CDR3 runs 14 residues. The germline CDR1 and CDR2 sequences are MGHDK and SYGVNS. The CDR3 here is CASRLAGRGNTIYF. DNA of the CDR3: TGTGCCAGCAGGCTGGCAGGCCGTGGAAACACCATATATTTT.

The rearrangement uses TRBV5-1 and TRBJ1-1, with D unclear. Germline CDR1 and CDR2: SGHRS and YFSETQ. Deletions cut 7 bases from V and 1 base from J, with 11 bases between. CDR3 length: 13 residues. The CDR3 DNA follows: TGCGCCAGCTCCGATGGTAGGAACACTGAAGCTTTCTTT. Translation gives CASSDGRNTEAFF.

The chain recombines TRBV9 with TRBJ2-2, with D perhaps TRBD1 (6 bases). The germline gives CDR1 SGDLS, CDR2 YYNGEE. The CDR3 contains 15 residues. Trimming cost V 3 bases and J 7 bases, with 16 bases left between them. For the CDR3, the DNA is TGTGCCAGCAGCGCAAGTTACAGGGAACACGGGGAGCTGTTTTTT. Translation gives CASSASYREHGELFF.

The J gene is TRBJ2-3, the V gene TRBV7-2; 7 nucleotides align to TRBD2. Trimming took 3 bases from V and 0 from J; bases not matched to a gene: 3. This CDR3 region has 15 residues. The germline CDR1 and CDR2 sequences are SGHTA and FQGNSA. The DNA for the CDR3 is TGTGCCAGCAGCTTTAGCGGGTCTAGCACAGATACGCAGTATTTT. The encoded protein is CASSFSGSSTDTQYF.

This chain connects TRBV4-2 to TRBJ1-1, with 8 bases lining up with TRBD1. Germline V lookup: CDR1 LGHNA, CDR2 YNFKEQ. J gave up 0 bases and V 3 bases, and 15 bases lay outside the gene matches. CDR3 size: 19 residues. In nucleotides, the CDR3 is TGTGCCAGCAGCCAGTGGGACAGGCCCATCTTGGGGATGAACACTGAAGCTTTCTTT. Translation: CASSQWDRPILGMNTEAFF.

The chain uses TRBV7-8 and TRBJ1-2; 9 nucleotides line up with TRBD1. The length of the CDR3 is 17 residues. Germline assignment: CDR1 SGHVS and CDR2 FQNEAQ. Trimming at V came to 6 bases and at J to 6 bases, leaving 17 bases not matched to a gene. The CDR3 sequence is CASSLGSVQGAVDGYTF. The CDR3, as DNA: TGTGCCAGCAGTCTTGGGTCCGTACAGGGGGCAGTGGATGGCTACACCTTC.

This chain joins TRBV2 and TRBJ2-1; D is possibly TRBD1 (6 bases). Trimming took off 5 bases at V and 0 bases at J, with 17 bases between the two ends. The CDR3 loop spans 17 amino acids. Germline V gives CDR1 SNHLY, CDR2 FYNNEI. CDR3 nucleotides: TGTGCCAGCAGTAGTCCCCTTGGACAGAGCTCCTACAATGAGCAGTTCTTC. Its translation is CASSSPLGQSSYNEQFF.

The chain carries TRBV5-1 and TRBJ2-3, with 7 bases that match TRBD2. The CDR3 consists of 16 residues. Trimming cost V 4 bases and J 0 bases; bases outside gene matches: 8. Looked up from germline, CDR1 is SGHRS and CDR2 is YFSETQ. CDR3 bases: TGCGCCAGCAGCGTACTAGCGCAAACTAGCACAGATACGCAGTATTTT. Translated: CASSVLAQTSTDTQYF.

V and J are TRBV6-1 and TRBJ1-4; perhaps TRBD1 as D (5 bases). CDR1 is MNHNS, CDR2 SASEGT, per germline. Trimming took 2 bases from V and 12 from J, leaving 19 bases between them. The CDR3 runs 15 residues. CDR3 nucleotide sequence: TGTGCCAGCAGTGAAATGGGGAGGTGGGGGGACGAACTGTTTTTT. Its translation is CASSEMGRWGDELFF.

The chain is built from TRBV2 and TRBJ2-4, with 7 bases that match TRBD1. V was clipped by 8 bases and J by 0 bases; unmatched bases: 7. Germline V gene lookup returns CDR1 SNHLY and CDR2 FYNNEI. There are 15 residues in the CDR3. The CDR3 nucleotides are TGTGCCAGCCGTGGGGACAGACTAGCCAAAAACATTCAGTACTTC. Amino acid sequence: CASRGDRLAKNIQYF.

This chain's CDR3 is CAFDRGQETQYF. In DNA, the CDR3 is TGTGCCTTTGACAGGGGGCAAGAGACCCAGTACTTC. V is TRBV30 and J is TRBJ2-5; 9 bases are a match to TRBD1. Germline-derived CDR1 and CDR2 are GTSNPN and SVGIG (reference sequence). J gave up 2 bases and V 7 bases, and 2 bases lay outside the gene matches. CDR3 length: 12 residues. Full variable domain (outside the CDR3, taken from reference TRBV30 and TRBJ2-5): SQTIHQWPATLVQPVGSPLSLECTVEGTSNPNLYWYRQAAGRGLQLLFYSVGIGQISSEVPQNLSASRPQDRQFILSSKKLLLSDSGFYLCAFDRGQETQYFGPGTRLLVL.

The chain recombines TRBV6-1 with TRBJ2-6, with D hard to call. Germline loops: CDR1 MNHNS, CDR2 SASEGT. This CDR3 has 13 amino acids. V was clipped by 6 bases and J by 4 bases, with 7 bases between them. This CDR3 reads CASRERGANVLTF. The CDR3 bases are TGTGCCAGCAGAGAGAGGGGGGCCAACGTCCTGACTTTC.

V gene TRBV4-1 combines with J gene TRBJ2-1; TRBD2 aligns across 10 bases. CDR3 size: 16 residues. Germline V gene data show CDR1 as MGHRA and CDR2 as YSYEKL. V shed 2 bases and J 5 bases; nucleotides not matched to a gene: 6. The CDR3 protein is CASSQLTSGTDNEQFF. CDR3 DNA sequence: TGCGCCAGCAGCCAACTAACTAGCGGGACGGACAATGAGCAGTTCTTC.

The chain is built from TRBV6-6 and TRBJ2-5, with 7 bases fitting TRBD1. CDR3 size: 16 residues. With V trimmed by 6 bases and J by 5 bases, 15 bases remained unmatched. CDR1 MNHNY and CDR2 SVGAGI come from the germline V gene (reference sequence). CDR3 residues: CASRTTGRIGTETQYF. The CDR3 DNA is TGTGCCAGCAGAACGACAGGGAGAATCGGGACGGAGACCCAGTACTTC.

The J gene is TRBJ2-7, the V gene TRBV18; TRBD1 matches 7 bases. Germline V lookup: CDR1 KGHSH, CDR2 LQKENI. CDR3 length: 14 amino acids. The junction had 5 bases not matched to a gene; V was cut back by 4 bases and J by 2 bases. The CDR3 loop is CASSLRDRTYEQYF. Written as DNA, the CDR3 is TGTGCCAGCTCACTACGGGACAGAACCTACGAGCAGTACTTC.

This chain uses TRBV11-3 with TRBJ1-5, with unresolved D. Germline values: CDR1 SGHNT, CDR2 YENEEA. This CDR3 contains 17 residues. V lost 5 bases, J lost 0 bases, and 17 bases lay in between. The CDR3 DNA reads as TGTGCCAGCAGCCCCCGCCCGGTGAGAGCTAGCAATCAGCCCCAGCATTTT. This gives the protein CASSPRPVRASNQPQHF.

This sequence joins TRBV19 and TRBJ2-5; TRBD1 agrees at 10 bases. The germline V gene encodes CDR1 LNHDA and CDR2 SQIVND (reference sequence). Trimming took 4 bases from V and 3 from J; bases not matched to a gene: 5. The CDR3 spans 15 residues. CDR3 nucleotide sequence: TGTGCCAGTAGTAACCCCGGGACAGGGGAAGAGACCCAGTACTTC. It yields the protein CASSNPGTGEETQYF.

CDR3 nucleotides: TGTGCCAGCAGCTTAGGTGAATTATGGGACAGGGACTACAATGAGCAGTTCTTC. Translation gives CASSLGELWDRDYNEQFF. V usage is TRBV11-1 and J usage is TRBJ2-1; 9 bases are a match to TRBD1. The CDR3 contains 18 residues. Per germline, CDR1 SGHAT and CDR2 FQDESV (reference sequence). V shed 1 base, J shed 3 bases, and the junction held 10 bases outside the gene matches.

The chain has TRBV7-6 and TRBJ2-7; 10 bases agree with TRBD1. The CDR3 is 16 residues long. J was trimmed by 1 base and V by 5 bases; bases with no gene match: 8. The germline V gene has CDR1 SGHVS and CDR2 FNYEAQ. Here the CDR3 reads CASSTRQGAGSYEQYF. The CDR3 region has the DNA TGTGCCAGCAGCACTAGACAGGGGGCAGGTTCCTACGAGCAGTACTTC.

The J gene is TRBJ2-7, the V gene TRBV4-2, with D possibly matching TRBD2 (5 bases). The CDR3 extends over 15 amino acids. Germline assignment: CDR1 LGHNA and CDR2 YNFKEQ. The V gene lost 0 bases and the J gene lost 3 bases, with 12 bases spanning the gap. CDR3 DNA sequence: TGTGCCAGCAGCCAAGATCCGTTACTAGTCTACGAGCAGTACTTC. It encodes CASSQDPLLVYEQYF.

The V call is TRBV5-4, the J call TRBJ2-7; weak D call: TRBD2 (6 bases). The V and J ends lost 4 bases and 3 bases respectively, with 17 bases between them. Germline assignment: CDR1 SGHNT and CDR2 YYREEE (reference sequence). The CDR3 covers 15 residues. The CDR3 sequence is CASSTPGLSNYEQYF. The CDR3 DNA reads TGTGCCAGCAGCACGCCGGGACTTTCAAACTACGAGCAGTACTTC. The whole variable domain, filled in from reference TRBV5-4 and TRBJ2-7, reads ETGVTQSPTHLIKTRGQQVTLRCSSQSGHNTVSWYQQALGQGPQFIFQYYREEENGRGNFPPRFSGLQFPNYSSELNVNALELDDSALYLCASSTPGLSNYEQYFGPGTRLTVT.

The V call is TRBV4-1, the J call TRBJ2-2; 7 bases map to TRBD2. CDR3 size: 14 residues. The J segment lost 5 bases and the V segment lost 3 bases, leaving 3 bases of the junction unmatched. CDR1 is MGHRA and CDR2 is YSYEKL in the germline V gene. CDR3 DNA sequence: TGCGCCAGCAGCCAGTCGGGGGGAACCGGGGAGCTGTTTTTT. It specifies CASSQSGGTGELFF.

The chain employs TRBV5-5 and TRBJ2-5; D is possibly TRBD1 (5 bases). The CDR3 sequence is 14 residues long. The germline gives CDR1 SGHKS, CDR2 YYEKEE (reference sequence). Deletions cut 0 bases from V and 0 bases from J, with 6 bases between. The CDR3 reads CASSLGGYQETQYF. CDR3 nucleotides: TGTGCCAGCAGCTTGGGGGGCTACCAAGAGACCCAGTACTTC.

In regard to this clone: Other DNA sequences within the sample encode an identical CDR3. The V gene is TRBV5-1, the J gene TRBJ2-1; D is ambiguous. Germline V gene lookup returns CDR1 SGHRS and CDR2 YFSETQ. The CDR3 covers 15 residues. Trimming shortened V by 1 base and J by 0 bases, and 8 bases separated the two germline ends. CDR3 DNA: TGCGCCAGCAGCTTGCCGCCGAGCTCCTACAATGAGCAGTTCTTC. Translated: CASSLPPSSYNEQFF.

The V call is TRBV30, the J call TRBJ2-5; D might be TRBD2 (5 bases). Trimming stripped 2 bases from V and 5 bases from J, with 12 bases between. This CDR3 contains 13 residues. Germline CDR1 is GTSNPN and CDR2 is SVGIG (reference sequence). CDR3 nucleotide sequence: TGTGCCTGGAGTCCTCGGGATGGGGAGACCCAGTACTTC. This encodes CAWSPRDGETQYF.

The rearrangement joins TRBV11-2 to TRBJ1-5; TRBD1 aligns across 8 bases. The CDR3 extends over 14 amino acids. Trimming cost V 4 bases and J 5 bases; bases outside gene matches: 4. CDR1 SGHAT and CDR2 FQNNGV come from the germline V gene. CDR3 region: CASSSTGGDQPQHF. The CDR3 DNA is TGTGCCAGCAGCTCAACAGGGGGTGATCAGCCCCAGCATTTT.

The rearrangement links TRBV28 to TRBJ2-5; TRBD1 agrees at 10 bases. Trimming at V came to 5 bases and at J to 6 bases, leaving 6 bases not matched to a gene. The germline V gene encodes CDR1 MDHEN and CDR2 SYDVKM. The CDR3 consists of 14 residues. The CDR3 DNA reads TGTGCCAGCAGTACGAGACAGGGGGCTAAGACCCAGTACTTC. Translating gives CASSTRQGAKTQYF.

This rearrangement joins TRBV6-1 to TRBJ2-7, with TRBD1 matching 11 bases. Germline V gene lookup returns CDR1 MNHNS and CDR2 SASEGT. The ends lost 5 bases at V and 2 bases at J; junction bases unmatched: 5. The CDR3 consists of 15 residues. CDR3 DNA sequence: TGTGCCAGCAGTCGTGGGACAGGGGGAGCCTACGAGCAGTACTTC. Residues: CASSRGTGGAYEQYF.

This sequence joins TRBV27 and TRBJ2-7; 8 bases are a match to TRBD2. Trimming removed 3 bases from V and 2 bases from J; junction bases left unmatched: 3. Germline V gene data show CDR1 as MNHEY and CDR2 as SMNVEV (reference sequence). CDR3 length: 14 amino acids. The CDR3, as DNA: TGTGCCAGCAGTTTGGAGCGGGGGCCCTACGAGCAGTACTTC. It translates to CASSLERGPYEQYF.